Detailed here is one T cell receptor (beta chain). Its antigen has not been determined. Per-base quality was not reported, and no clone a single base away is much larger than it. The collaborating institutions used their own protocols to collect whole blood in K2EDTA tubes. For TCRbeta analysis, collaborators shipped samples in one of three forms: frozen whole blood, isolated PBMCs, or DNA extracted from either of those sample types. The data were taken from a study of blood T cell repertoires in COVID-19 (dated by TCRdb to between 2020 and 2021). Background on the whole study: Samples from collaborators originated in the United States, Italy and Spain and spanned both the acute and convalescent phases of COVID-19. Where HLA class I and class II types were available, the types were taken from metadata supplied by the sample provider, not from assay-based typing. Sample metadata almost always included a de-identified subject ID, COVID-19 status, age in years and sex. The prospective study material was composed of cDNA or gDNA derived from T cells, B-cell-depleted T cells, or PBMCs. The dataset comprised deeply sampled blood TCRbeta repertoires from subjects exposed to, actively infected with, or recovered from COVID-19. The samples were drawn from two sources: the first 160 participants of the ongoing ImmuneRACE study, and 1,254 subjects contributed by 6 global collaborators. The repertoires were made available in a free public database intended to serve as a resource for research on the immune response to SARS-CoV-2. The investigation overall reported the following: How much clinical and demographic metadata was included differed by source and by participant, and the metadata was provided uncurated.

The immunoSEQ Assay, a bias-controlled multiplex PCR, was used to amplify TCRbeta CDR3 regions from genomic DNA. In the source study's methods: The number of nucleated cells in each sample was estimated from the amplification of reference gene primers within the assay. To quantify the absolute abundance of each unique TCRbeta CDR3 rearrangement, sequence reads were collapsed and filtered. Productive Simpson clonality was computed per sample as the square root of Simpson's diversity index over productive rearrangements. The immuneACCESS repertoire file appears here via TCRdb, limited to in-frame rearrangements. These files lack a portion of the clones; in checked studies, under half of the deficit traces to unresolved V genes, and the cause of the others is not known. That table is the source of V, J and clone size, and D and trimming were worked out from the DNA. The sample profile shows 97,000 or so clones; almost 85% of them were found once. Of the sample, 10% falls within the top ten clones.

Spanning cysteine to phenylalanine, the CDR3 consists of 15 amino acids. Only the CDR3 region is kept as DNA, spanning 45 bases read in frame from base 1. V is clipped by 3 bases and J by 8 bases, and the sequence between their germline boundaries is 17 bases long. The germline V gene (reference sequence) supplies CDR1 SEHNR and CDR2 FQNEAQ. The sample taken for sequencing was peripheral blood. The rearrangement combines TRBV7-9 with TRBJ2-1; tentative D gene TRBD2, with 6 bases matching. The clonotype was recovered from a man between 65 and 85 years old with acute or convalescent COVID-19. The DNA is as follows: TGTGCCAGCAGCTTGGGGGACTCCCCGGCCGATGAGCAGTTCTTC. This sequence encodes CASSLGDSPADEQFF.